The 16 T cell receptor beta chains given below trace back to one sample, sequenced in a study of blood T cell repertoires in COVID-19. TCRdb's copy holds only in-frame clones and misses some; the assay was immunoSEQ multiplex PCR. The sample comprises around 180,000 clones, 85% to 90% of which are singletons, and less than 25% rests with the top ten. The sequencing sample was made of peripheral blood. These receptors were taken from a man between 65 and 85 years old with active or convalescent COVID-19.

The V gene is TRBV6-6, the J gene TRBJ2-7; 7 positions agree with TRBD2. Germline V gene sequence: CDR1 MNHNY, CDR2 SVGAGI (reference sequence). V shed 2 bases, J shed 8 bases, and the junction held 12 bases outside the gene matches. The CDR3 sequence is 15 residues long. This chain's CDR3 is CASSYRVAGDGKQYF. The CDR3 DNA reads TGTGCCAGCAGTTACCGAGTGGCGGGGGACGGCAAGCAGTACTTC.

The chain is built from TRBV4-3 and TRBJ1-6, with 11 bases aligning to TRBD1. The junction had 5 bases not matched to a gene; V was cut back by 1 base and J by 9 bases. The CDR3 has 16 amino acids. Germline CDR1 is LGHNA and CDR2 is YSLEER. The CDR3 spells CASSQAGQGDGSPLHF. In nucleotides, the CDR3 is TGCGCCAGCAGCCAAGCGGGACAGGGGGACGGTTCACCCCTCCACTTT.

The chain uses TRBV9 and TRBJ2-5; D is uncertain. CDR1 and CDR2 from the germline V gene are SGDLS and YYNGEE. The CDR3 is made up of 14 amino acids. V gave up 2 bases and J gave up 5 bases, with 13 bases separating them. The CDR3 here is CASSVNPAVETQYF. DNA for the CDR3: TGTGCCAGCAGCGTGAACCCTGCGGTCGAGACCCAGTACTTC.

The count of this clone is one. The J gene is TRBJ1-1, the V gene TRBV29-1; 8 bases map to TRBD1. Germline V CDR1 and CDR2: SQVTM, ANQGSEA. CDR3 size: 12 residues. After removal of 5 bases from V and 4 bases from J, the junction contained 3 bases not matched to a gene. The CDR3 sequence is CSVYRGSTEAFF. DNA of the CDR3: TGCAGCGTTTACAGGGGGTCCACTGAAGCTTTCTTT. The variable domain in full, completed from reference TRBV29-1 and TRBJ1-1, reads SAVISQKPSRDICQRGTSLTIQCQVDSQVTMMFWYRQQPGQSLTLIATANQGSEATYESGFVIDKFPISRPNLTFSTLTVSNMSPEDSSIYLCSVYRGSTEAFFGQGTRLTVV.

This clone was found a few times. The rearrangement uses TRBV7-9 and TRBJ1-5, with 9 bases that match TRBD1. Unmatched junction bases numbered 6, after V lost 6 bases and J lost 6 bases. In germline, CDR1 is SEHNR, CDR2 FQNEAQ (reference sequence). This CDR3 has 14 residues. CDR3 DNA: TGTGCCAGCAGTCGCGGACAGGGGATTCAGCCCCAGCATTTT. The encoded protein is CASSRGQGIQPQHF.

The CDR3 DNA is TGTGCCAGCAGCGCGGTCCCGGGACTAGCGCCCGAGCTGTTTTTT. This translates into CASSAVPGLAPELFF. The chain uses TRBV9 and TRBJ2-2, with TRBD2 identical over 10 bases. Germline CDR1 is SGDLS and CDR2 is YYNGEE. This CDR3 is built from 15 residues. Trimming at V came to 3 bases and at J to 11 bases, leaving 10 bases not matched to a gene.

V usage is TRBV4-3 and J usage is TRBJ2-1; 7 bases map to TRBD2. In germline, CDR1 is LGHNA, CDR2 YSLEER. The CDR3 is 13 residues long. After removal of 6 bases from V and 10 bases from J, the junction contained 9 bases not matched to a gene. The CDR3 loop reads CASRPNGRGEQFF. The CDR3 region has the DNA TGCGCCAGCAGGCCAAATGGGCGGGGGGAGCAGTTCTTC.

This clone was observed once. The chain joins TRBV7-9 to TRBJ2-7; weak D call: TRBD2 (6 bases). V was pared by 1 base and J by 4 bases, with 8 bases between. Germline V CDR1 and CDR2: SEHNR, FQNEAQ (reference sequence). The CDR3 extends over 13 amino acids. CDR3 protein: CASSLGGEYEQYF. As DNA, the CDR3 is TGTGCCAGCAGCTTAGGGGGGGAATACGAGCAGTACTTC.

The chain couples TRBV7-8 to TRBJ2-7; a possible D gene is TRBD1 (6 bases). The germline gives CDR1 SGHVS, CDR2 FQNEAQ. This CDR3 has 14 amino acids. The germline V and J ends were trimmed by 7 bases and 1 base, with 14 bases remaining between them. CDR3 in amino acids: CASTVRGSSYEQYF. In DNA, the CDR3 is TGTGCCAGCACCGTAAGGGGGAGTTCCTACGAGCAGTACTTC.

With respect to this clone: Other DNA sequences within the sample encode an identical CDR3. The V call is TRBV7-9, the J call TRBJ1-1; 9 bases are shared with TRBD1. Germline CDR1 is SEHNR and CDR2 is FQNEAQ (reference sequence). The CDR3 has 14 residues. With V trimmed by 5 bases and J by 3 bases, 4 bases remained unmatched. The CDR3 DNA reads TGTGCCAGCAGCCCTAGACAGGGGGACACTGAAGCTTTCTTT. Its protein is CASSPRQGDTEAFF.

The chain links TRBV27 to TRBJ2-7; the match to TRBD1 covers 9 bases. This CDR3 is built from 15 residues. From germline, CDR1 is MNHEY and CDR2 SMNVEV (reference sequence). The J segment lost 3 bases and the V segment lost 6 bases, leaving 9 bases of the junction unmatched. DNA of the CDR3: TGTGCCAGCAGACTTTACAGGGGGCCGGACTACGAGCAGTACTTC. Translating gives CASRLYRGPDYEQYF.

By share of the sample, this clone is large (0.1 to 1%). The chain has TRBV6-2 or TRBV6-3 and TRBJ2-7, with D hard to call. Germline V CDR1 and CDR2: MNHEY, SVGEGT. Trimming took 0 bases from V and 5 from J, leaving 17 bases between them. CDR3 length: 16 amino acids. In nucleotides, the CDR3 is TGTGCCAGCAGTTACTCAGGCGCCCGGGTCCCCCACGAGCAGTACTTC. Protein sequence: CASSYSGARVPHEQYF.

V and J are TRBV7-2 and TRBJ1-1; TRBD1 might be the D (6 bases). Germline V lookup: CDR1 SGHTA, CDR2 FQGNSA. CDR3 length: 16 residues. V shed 2 bases and J shed 5 bases, with 18 bases lying between them. The CDR3 here is CASSLNWAGVGTEAFF. The CDR3 nucleotides read TGTGCCAGCAGCTTAAATTGGGCAGGGGTGGGTACTGAAGCTTTCTTT.

This chain joins TRBV6-6 and TRBJ2-2; D might be TRBD2 (5 bases). V lost 6 bases and J lost 0, with 11 bases in between. Looked up from germline, CDR1 is MNHNY and CDR2 is SVGAGI (reference sequence). The CDR3 totals 15 residues. DNA for the CDR3: TGTGCCAGCAGGTGGGAGTTATCGAACACCGGGGAGCTGTTTTTT. Residues: CASRWELSNTGELFF.

This clone was seen a few times. This chain joins TRBV24-1 and TRBJ2-1, with TRBD2 matching 8 bases. The V and J ends lost 5 bases and 0 bases, in that order; junction bases with no gene match: 17. This CDR3 contains 20 residues. CDR1 is KGHDR and CDR2 is SFDVKD in the germline V gene. This CDR3 is CATSALSWASGPSSYNEQFF. The CDR3, as DNA: TGTGCCACCAGTGCGCTATCCTGGGCTAGCGGGCCGAGCTCCTACAATGAGCAGTTCTTC.

V and J are TRBV12-5 and TRBJ2-6, with D possibly matching TRBD1 (6 bases). V was cut by 3 bases and J by 2 bases, with 8 bases left in between. The CDR3 sequence is 15 residues long. The germline V gene has CDR1 LGHNT and CDR2 FRNRAP. The CDR3 loop is CASGFWGPGANVLTF. In DNA form, the CDR3 reads TGTGCTAGTGGTTTTTGGGGGCCTGGGGCCAACGTCCTGACTTTC.